The clone carrying this TCR beta chain was seen just once. The data were obtained in a study of CD8 T cells in Susac syndrome. Per the germline V gene, CDR1 is LGHNA and CDR2 is YSLEER. Trimming removed 0 bases from V and 2 bases from J, with 8 bases in between. This CDR3 spans 14 amino acids. Roughly 0.45 to 1 ug RNA was reverse transcribed with random hexamers. Amplification of TCR beta CDR3 by immunoSEQ multiplex PCR spanned 54 Vbeta and 13 Jbeta. TCRdb fed the immunoSEQ multiplex PCR reads into MiXCR, producing one record per CDR3 protein. Of approximately 200,000 distinct CDR3 sequences listed, 80% to 95% are singletons. CD8+ and CD4+ T cells circulating in blood were sequenced for TCR beta. Negative magnetic isolation gave CD8+ and CD4+ cells; FACS enriched CD8+ TEMRA.

This rearrangement joins TRBV4-3 to TRBJ2-7, with D uncertain. The source is a human donor with multiple sclerosis. Sequenced sample: CD8+ T cells from PBMCs. In DNA form, the CDR3 reads TGCGCCAGCAGCCAAGATTTTACAGCCTACGAGCAGTACTTC. Protein sequence: CASSQDFTAYEQYF.